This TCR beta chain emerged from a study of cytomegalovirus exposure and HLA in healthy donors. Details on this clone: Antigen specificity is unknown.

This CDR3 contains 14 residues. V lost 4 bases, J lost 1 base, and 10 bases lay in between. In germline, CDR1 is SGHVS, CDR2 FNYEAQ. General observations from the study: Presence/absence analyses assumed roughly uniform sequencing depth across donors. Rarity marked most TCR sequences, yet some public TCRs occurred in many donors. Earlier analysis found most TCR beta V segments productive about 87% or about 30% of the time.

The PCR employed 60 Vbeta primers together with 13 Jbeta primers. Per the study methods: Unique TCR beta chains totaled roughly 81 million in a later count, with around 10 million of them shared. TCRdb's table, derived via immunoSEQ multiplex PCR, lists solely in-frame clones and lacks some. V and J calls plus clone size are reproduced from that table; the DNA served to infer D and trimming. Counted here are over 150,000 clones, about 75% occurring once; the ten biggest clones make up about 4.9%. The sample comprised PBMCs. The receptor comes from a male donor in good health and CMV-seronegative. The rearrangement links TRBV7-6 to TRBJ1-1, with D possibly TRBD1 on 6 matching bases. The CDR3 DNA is TGTGCCAGCAGCTATGGACAGCAGAACACTGAAGCTTTCTTT. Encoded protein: CASSYGQQNTEAFF.